Following are 20 T cell receptor delta chains from one sample sequenced in a study of gamma-delta chains in newborns, infants, children (dated by TCRdb to about 2019). Data came from an Illumina MiSeq. Public reads were reanalyzed in TCRdb with CATT, and rows carrying the same DNA were merged afterwards. Across this sample there are about 4,500 delta-chain clones, with 2.5% to 3.5% seen only once. The ten largest clones take up roughly 12% of the sample. The sample comprised blood. These receptors were collected from a child who was a newborn, infant or young child, either healthy, febrile or measles-vaccinated (not recorded which).

This clone is labeled as medium-sized (0.01 to 0.1%). The same CDR3 is also encoded by other DNA sequences in this sample. The CDR3 coding sequence is TGTGCCTGTGACAAAGTACTGGGGGCCAGCTCCTGGGACACCCGACAGATGTTTTTC. This codes for CACDKVLGASSWDTRQMFF. V is TRDV2 and J is TRDJ3, with 8 bases matching TRDD3. This CDR3 has 19 residues. CDR1 and CDR2 from the germline V gene are GEAIGNYY and EKD. The ends lost 2 bases at V and 0 bases at J; junction bases unmatched: 8.

Concerning this clone: A read error may be the cause here, since a much bigger clone is one base away. Other DNA sequences within the sample encode an identical CDR3. The CDR3 bases are TGTGCCTGCGACCGACTGGGGGGTAGCTCCTGGGACACCCGACAGATGTTTTTC. It translates to CACDRLGGSSWDTRQMFF. The chain links TRDV2 to TRDJ3; 8 bases fit TRDD3. V lost 7 bases and J lost 0; bases outside the gene matches: 10. This CDR3 region has 18 residues. CDR1 and CDR2 (germline): GEAIGNYY, EKD.

This clone came up a few times. A much larger clonotype is one base distant, so this may be a read error. This sample includes further DNA sequences coding for the same CDR3. This chain connects TRDV2 to TRDJ2, with 11 bases identical to TRDD3. The CDR3 consists of 15 residues. Germline V gene data show CDR1 as GEAIGNYY and CDR2 as EKD. CDR3 coding DNA: TGTGCCTGTGACTGGGGGATACGCTTGACAGCGCAACTCTTCTTT. This sequence encodes CACDWGIRLTAQLFF.

In regard to this clone: A single base is all that separates this from a far larger clone, so a read error is likely. This chain links TRDV2 with TRDJ3, with 9 bases lining up with TRDD3. Germline assignment: CDR1 GEAIGNYY and CDR2 EKD. V trimming: 2 bases; J trimming: 0 bases; junction bases outside the gene matches: 7. The CDR3 contains 19 residues. The CDR3 DNA sequence: TGTGCCTGTGACAAGTACTGGGGGACACGCTCCTGGGACACCCGACAGATGTTTTTC. It specifies CACDKYWGTRSWDTRQMFF.

This clone was counted only a few times. TCRdb pairs this DNA with a much larger clone's protein that differs at residue 11, likely a read error; the protein shown was translated from the DNA. V gene TRDV2 combines with J gene TRDJ3; 7 bases match TRDD3. V lost 0 bases, J lost 5 bases, and 9 bases stayed unmatched. This CDR3 has 18 residues. CDR1 GEAIGNYY and CDR2 EKD come from the germline V gene. CDR3 amino acids: CACDTVGIRSRDTRQMFF. CDR3 in DNA: TGTGCCTGTGACACCGTGGGGATAAGGTCCCGGGACACCCGACAGATGTTTTTC.

Of note for this clone: This likely came from a read error, as a far larger clone is one base away. The chain employs TRDV2 and TRDJ3; the match to TRDD3 covers 10 bases. Germline lookup yields CDR1 GEAIGNYY and CDR2 EKD. J gave up 1 base and V 3 bases, and 8 bases lay outside the gene matches. CDR3 length: 19 amino acids. The CDR3 loop is CACDAVLGDFSWDTRQMFF. For the CDR3, the DNA is TGTGCCTGTGACGCCGTACTGGGGGATTTTTCCTGGGACACCCGACAGATGTTTTTC.

This clone was detected a few times. A read error is possible here, since a much larger clone lies one base away. The chain links TRDV2 to TRDJ3; TRDD3 aligns across 9 bases. The V and J ends lost 3 bases and 0 bases, in that order; junction bases with no gene match: 8. CDR3 length: 19 amino acids. Per germline, CDR1 GEAIGNYY and CDR2 EKD. The CDR3, as DNA: TGTGCCTGTGACGCCGTCGGGGGGATACTCTCCTGGGACACCCGACAGATGTTTTTC. Translated: CACDAVGGILSWDTRQMFF.

In this sample, this clone turned up a few times. This probably arose from a read error, given a far larger clone one base away. The same CDR3 arises from other DNA sequences in this sample as well. This chain links TRDV2 with TRDJ3; D not resolved. Looked up from germline, CDR1 is GEAIGNYY and CDR2 is EKD. This CDR3 is built from 18 residues. CDR3 nucleotides: TGTGCCTGCGACACCGCGTGGGACGTCTCCTGGGACACCCGACAGATGTTTTTC. As protein: CACDTAWDVSWDTRQMFF.

This clone is judged large. This sample includes further DNA sequences coding for the same CDR3. The V and J genes are TRDV2 and TRDJ3; 7 positions match TRDD3. The V segment lost 3 bases and the J segment 2 bases; nucleotides outside the gene matches: 9. The CDR3 sequence is 18 residues long. The germline V gene has CDR1 GEAIGNYY and CDR2 EKD. The CDR3 DNA reads TGTGCCTGTGACCCGGGGGGATGGAACCCCTGGGACACCCGACAGATGTTTTTC. Translation: CACDPGGWNPWDTRQMFF.

This clone has more than one count but fewer than ten. This sequence is one base from a far larger clone and is likely a read error. The chain recombines TRDV2 with TRDJ3; 8 bases fit TRDD3. V shed 1 base and J 3 bases; nucleotides not matched to a gene: 1. From germline, CDR1 is GEAIGNYY and CDR2 EKD. The CDR3 runs 16 residues. The CDR3 is CACDTGGCWDTRQMFF. The CDR3, as DNA: TGTGCCTGTGACACTGGGGGATGCTGGGACACCCGACAGATGTTTTTC.

By proportion, this clone is large (0.1 to 1%). The sample holds other DNA sequences that translate to the same CDR3. V usage is TRDV2 and J usage is TRDJ3; 7 bases agree with TRDD3. V trimming: 0 bases; J trimming: 0 bases; junction bases outside the gene matches: 4. This CDR3 has 18 residues. The germline V gene encodes CDR1 GEAIGNYY and CDR2 EKD. The CDR3 here is CACDTGWGSSWDTRQMFF. In nucleotides, the CDR3 is TGTGCCTGTGACACCGGATGGGGGAGCTCCTGGGACACCCGACAGATGTTTTTC.

This clone was seen a handful of times. A far larger clone differs by one base, so this is likely a read error. Additional DNA sequences in this sample encode the identical CDR3. This chain uses TRDV2 with TRDJ2; 11 positions agree with TRDD3. In germline, CDR1 is GEAIGNYY, CDR2 EKD. The length of the CDR3 is 16 residues. The CDR3 nucleotides are TGTGCCTGCGACATACTGGGGGATACTTTGACAGCACAACTCTTCTTT. Amino acid sequence: CACDILGDTLTAQLFF.

This clone has just a few counts. TCRdb assigns this DNA the protein of a much larger clone, which departs from its translation at residue 13; this likely reflects a read error, and the protein shown comes from translating the DNA. The chain links TRDV1 to TRDJ1; TRDD2 or TRDD3 may be the D gene (8 bases each). Trimming removed 1 base at V and 0 bases at J, with 24 bases between. The germline V gene has CDR1 TSWWSYY and CDR2 QGS. This CDR3 has 20 residues. The CDR3 bases are TGTGCTCTTGGGGAACCTTTCTTCCTACATGGGGGATGGTACACCGATAAACTCATCTTT. Amino acid sequence: CALGEPFFLHGGWYTDKLIF.

This clone appeared a few times. This could be a read error, since a much larger clone is one nucleotide away. Other DNA sequences in the sample encode the same CDR3. V and J are TRDV2 and TRDJ1, with TRDD3 identical over 7 bases. CDR1 is GEAIGNYY, CDR2 EKD, per germline. CDR3 size: 18 residues. CDR3 residues: CACDTVTGDFLYTDKLIF. The CDR3 coding sequence is TGTGCCTGTGACACCGTTACTGGGGATTTTTTGTACACCGACAAACTCATCTTT.

This clone turned up a few times. TCRdb assigns this DNA the protein of a much larger clone, which departs from its translation at residue 12; this likely reflects a read error, and the protein shown comes from translating the DNA. The chain uses TRDV2 and TRDJ3; 10 nucleotides match TRDD3. The CDR3 loop spans 18 amino acids. Germline V gene data show CDR1 as GEAIGNYY and CDR2 as EKD. In DNA, the CDR3 is TGTGCCTGTGACACTGGGGGATACAGCTCCTGGGGCACCCGACAGATGTTTTTC. This encodes CACDTGGYSSWGTRQMFF.

As regards this clone: A much larger clone lies a single base off, so this may be a read error. The chain links TRDV2 to TRDJ3, with D possibly being TRDD3 (5 bases). The CDR3 spans 19 residues. The germline gives CDR1 GEAIGNYY, CDR2 EKD. CDR3 nucleotide sequence: TGTGCCTGTGACACTGGGGTATACCTGAGCTCCTGGGACACCCGACCGATGTTTTTC. Translation: CACDTGVYLSSWDTRPMFF.

Details on this clone: The TCRdb record carries a much larger clone's protein, which differs from this DNA's translation at residue 9; a read error is the likely cause, and the protein listed here is the DNA translation. This chain uses TRDV2 with TRDJ3, with TRDD3 identical over 8 bases. Germline V gene lookup returns CDR1 GEAIGNYY and CDR2 EKD. V was clipped by 0 bases and J by 4 bases; unmatched bases: 4. CDR3 length equals 17 residues. In nucleotides, the CDR3 is TGTGCCTGTGACACCGTTGGGGGATGTTGGGACACCCGACAGATGTTTTTC. As protein: CACDTVGGCWDTRQMFF.

This clone is categorized as medium-sized (0.01 to 0.1%). This chain connects TRDV2 to TRDJ3, with 8 bases aligning to TRDD3. V gave up 1 base and J gave up 0 bases; unmatched junction bases: 4. CDR3 length equals 18 residues. CDR1 GEAIGNYY and CDR2 EKD come from the germline V gene. CDR3 region: CACDTWGMDSWDTRQMFF. CDR3 sequence (DNA): TGTGCCTGTGACACATGGGGGATGGACTCCTGGGACACCCGACAGATGTTTTTC.

This clone has just a few counts. This rearrangement joins TRDV2 to TRDJ3; 10 bases map to TRDD3. Germline CDR1 is GEAIGNYY and CDR2 is EKD. The CDR3 sequence is 15 residues long. V shed 0 bases and J 18 bases; nucleotides not matched to a gene: 10. The CDR3 bases are TGTGCCTGTGACACCGTTGGGGGATACACCCGGCTGATGTTTTTC. This translates into CACDTVGGYTRLMFF.

As regards this clone: A much more abundant neighbour one base away suggests this may be a read error. The rearrangement joins TRDV2 to TRDJ3; D possibly corresponds to TRDD3 (6 bases). The length of the CDR3 is 19 residues. Germline V gene lookup returns CDR1 GEAIGNYY and CDR2 EKD. CDR3 in amino acids: CACDVLWGRSSRDTRQMFF. In nucleotides, the CDR3 is TGTGCCTGTGACGTCCTCTGGGGACGTAGCTCCAGGGACACCCGACAGATGTTTTTC.